This TCR beta chain was sequenced in a study of OX40 agonist ivuxolimab in advanced cancers. Study at large: Dose-escalation cases comprised hepatocellular carcinoma, melanoma, renal cell or head and neck cancer. Patients with prior anti-PD-1, anti-PD-L1 or anti-CTLA-4 therapy were eligible; 40% to 45% had some. Partial response was recorded in three patients: one hepatocellular carcinoma and two cutaneous melanoma cases. Study-level findings and limits: Clonal expansion from baseline to week 6 occurred in both CD4+ and CD8+ T cells.

V was shortened by 0 bases and J by 0 bases, with 7 bases between the two germline ends. The CDR3 extends over 15 amino acids. Germline V CDR1 and CDR2: SGHRS, YFSETQ. Sequenced by immunoSEQ multiplex PCR; TCRdb stores in-frame clones only, minus some. The table has more than 45,000 clones, approximately 91% seen once. Of note for this clone: The target antigen is unknown. This same CDR3 is encoded by further DNA sequences in the sample.

This receptor was identified in an adult with an advanced solid tumor such as melanoma, head and neck, liver or kidney cancer. The input for sequencing was CD4+ or CD8+ T cells sorted from blood, taken in a trial of the OX40 agonist ivuxolimab. V is TRBV5-1 and J is TRBJ1-5; D gene uncertain. This CDR3 reads CASSLDGYSNQPQHF. Here the CDR3 DNA reads TGCGCCAGCAGCTTGGACGGCTATAGCAATCAGCCCCAGCATTTT.